This T cell receptor beta chain comes out of a study of beta chain features in type 1 diabetes (dated by TCRdb to the late 2010s). At the level of the whole study: No differences in mean age, gender distribution, total cell number or subset yield were found between patients and healthy donors. A total of over 95,000,000 sorted cells were examined across all samples, and RNA yield correlated strongly with the number of cells per subset. In the study, TCRB repertoires of sorted circulating CD4+ T cell subsets from recently diagnosed type 1 diabetes patients were compared with those of matched healthy donors. Regulatory and stem cell-like memory subsets were obtained from only 8 patients and about 8 healthy donors, while naive and central memory subsets were obtained from all 30 or so donors.

The V and J ends are trimmed by 5 bases and 0 bases, leaving 2 bases between them. CDR1 SGHTA and CDR2 FQGNSA were looked up in the germline V gene. The CDR3, from cysteine to phenylalanine, totals 11 residues. The CDR3 DNA has 33 bases and is translated from base 1. All of the isolated RNA was reverse transcribed with the High Capacity cDNA Reverse Transcription Kit, so expressed TCRB transcripts were sequenced. Deep immunoSEQ sequencing was performed on naive, central memory and regulatory T cell samples, with an average of approximately 4 million total reads per sample. After sorted cells were lysed in RLT buffer, RNA was extracted with DNase-treated RNeasy Micro or Mini kits, with the choice depending on cell number. Each cell subset was processed on its own to prevent cross-contamination, while patient and healthy donor samples were processed together. The immunoSEQ multiplex PCR was used to amplify TCRB sequences from cDNA, generating 87-bp fragments that spanned the CDR3 region. Sequencing of the amplicons was performed on the Illumina HiSeq platform. Regarding the original processing steps: PCR bias was computationally corrected using synthetic template baselines, reads within Hamming distance 2 were collapsed, and singletons that could not be merged were discarded. Reads were aligned to IMGT to assign V, D and J genes, CDR3 length, and insertions or deletions at six rearrangement sites. Clonotype counts were normalized to sorted cell number within each subset before computing true diversity and Gini coefficients with the tcR R package. Repertoire sharing was quantified using the overlap coefficient calculated on TCRB nucleotide sequences. Out-of-frame TCRB sequences from naive cells were analyzed to stand in for the pre-selection repertoire. TCRdb took over this immuneACCESS table, retaining in-frame rearrangements with V and J assigned. Such tables are incomplete; in checked studies, under half of the missing clones stem from an unresolved V gene, and the remainder is unexplained. The V and J calls and clone size are taken from that table; D and trimming were inferred from the DNA. Counted in this sample were roughly 240,000 clones; 68% of them appeared once. The ten largest account for 0.053% of the sample.

The full study reports these points: In all four CD4+ subsets, TCRB CDR3 length was moderately but significantly shorter in type 1 diabetes patients. At VDJ recombination sites, type 1 diabetes patients had fewer insertions and more deleted nucleotides, which implies abnormalities in thymic rearrangement. Because cDNA was sequenced instead of genomic DNA, activated cells with high expression could be over-represented, although the groups did not differ in activation or CD3 levels. PCR might favor shorter templates, but patient and control samples were amplified and corrected together, so any skew would affect both groups equally. HLA sub-analyses involved small numbers of individuals, so any influence of HLA type on TCRB rearrangement remained unresolved. Naive, central memory and regulatory TCRB repertoires appeared to be more alike among patients than among healthy donors.

From each donor, a single peripheral blood sample of approximately 120 mL on average was drawn into heparinised tubes. A BD FACSAria II was used to sort naive, central memory, regulatory and stem cell-like memory CD4+ T cells with a panel that included CD45RO, CCR7, CD25, CD127, CD95 and CD27. Every sorted population had a purity above 95%. PBMCs were isolated right away by Lymphoprep density gradient centrifugation and were stained directly, without culture. To minimize batch effects, samples were stained and sorted in pairs, one healthy donor with one patient per experiment. Turning to this clone: Its antigen is unknown. No base quality values were provided; no much bigger clone lies one nucleotide off.

Sequenced: naive CD4+ T cells from blood. The cell subset or site label corresponds to: true naive CD4+ T cells. The chain joins TRBV7-2 to TRBJ2-7; the D gene cannot be named for sure. The sequence came from a man aged 30-40 years in good health. The DNA sequence reads TGTGCCAGCAGCCACTCCTACGAGCAGTACTTC. It translates to CASSHSYEQYF.